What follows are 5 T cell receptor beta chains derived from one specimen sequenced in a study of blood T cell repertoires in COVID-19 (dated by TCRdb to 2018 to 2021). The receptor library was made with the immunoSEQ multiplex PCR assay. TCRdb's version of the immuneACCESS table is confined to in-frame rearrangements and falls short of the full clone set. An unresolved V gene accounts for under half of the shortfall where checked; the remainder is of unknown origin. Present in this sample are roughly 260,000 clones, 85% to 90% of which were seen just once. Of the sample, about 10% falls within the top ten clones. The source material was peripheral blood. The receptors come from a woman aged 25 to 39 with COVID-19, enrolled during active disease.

For the CDR3, the DNA is TGTGCCTATGACAGGTCTCAGGACACTGAAGCTTTCTTT. Amino acid sequence: CAYDRSQDTEAFF. The chain joins TRBV30 to TRBJ1-1; TRBD1 might be the D (6 bases). V was clipped by 7 bases and J by 3 bases, with 15 bases between them. The CDR3 length is 13 residues. Germline V CDR1 and CDR2: GTSNPN, SVGIG (reference sequence). The whole variable domain, filled in from reference TRBV30 and TRBJ1-1, reads SQTIHQWPATLVQPVGSPLSLECTVEGTSNPNLYWYRQAAGRGLQLLFYSVGIGQISSEVPQNLSASRPQDRQFILSSKKLLLSDSGFYLCAYDRSQDTEAFFGQGTRLTVV.

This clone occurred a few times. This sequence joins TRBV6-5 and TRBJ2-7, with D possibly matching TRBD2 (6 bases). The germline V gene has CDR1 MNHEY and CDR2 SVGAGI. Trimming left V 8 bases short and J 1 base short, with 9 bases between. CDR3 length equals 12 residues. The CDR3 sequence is CASARESYEQYF. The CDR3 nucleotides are TGTGCCAGCGCCCGGGAGTCCTACGAGCAGTACTTC.

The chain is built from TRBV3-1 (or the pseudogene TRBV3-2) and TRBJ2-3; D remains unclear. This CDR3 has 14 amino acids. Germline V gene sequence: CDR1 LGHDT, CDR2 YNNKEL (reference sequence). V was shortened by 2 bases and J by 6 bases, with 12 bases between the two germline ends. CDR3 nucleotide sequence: TGTGCCAGCAGCCAAAATCCCCGGCGGGATACGCAGTATTTT. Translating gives CASSQNPRRDTQYF.

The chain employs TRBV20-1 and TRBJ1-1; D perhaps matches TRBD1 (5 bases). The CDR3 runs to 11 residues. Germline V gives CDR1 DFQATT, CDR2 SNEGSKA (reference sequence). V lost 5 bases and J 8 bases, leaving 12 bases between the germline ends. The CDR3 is CSASRQREAFF. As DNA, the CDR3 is TGCAGTGCTTCTAGACAGAGAGAAGCTTTCTTT.

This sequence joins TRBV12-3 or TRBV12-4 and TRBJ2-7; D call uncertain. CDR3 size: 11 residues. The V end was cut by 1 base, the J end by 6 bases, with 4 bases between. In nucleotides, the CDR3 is TGTGCCAGCAGTTTAGGGAGCGAGCAGTACTTC. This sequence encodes CASSLGSEQYF.